Each of the 5 T cell receptor beta chains below was sequenced from the same sample in a study of human T cells and chemical hapten exposure. TCRdb ran MiXCR on the RACE reads and lists one entry per CDR3 protein. Among roughly 88,000 distinct CDR3 sequences listed, roughly 9.1% were seen once. Described time point: pre-sensitization, week 0. Noted treatment: therapeutic diphenylcyclopropenone sensitization with weekly scalp DPC. The starting material was whole blood, obtained in connection with sensitization to the hapten diphenylcyclopropenone (DPC). The receptors here all came from a woman in her thirties or forties with alopecia areata. Some clones in this sample may be carry-over from other donors' samples.

This clonotype was found a few times. This chain connects TRBV29-1 to TRBJ2-2; perhaps TRBD1 as D (6 bases). This CDR3 spans 14 amino acids. Germline V gene sequence: CDR1 SQVTM, CDR2 ANQGSEA. The V end was cut by 7 bases, the J end by 0 bases, with 12 bases between. In DNA, the CDR3 is TGCAGCGCCGGAACAGGGCCGAACACCGGGGAGCTGTTTTTT. This gives the protein CSAGTGPNTGELFF.

In this sample, this clonotype turned up many times. The chain has TRBV20-1 and TRBJ1-2; D remains ambiguous. Germline V gene data show CDR1 as DFQATT and CDR2 as SNEGSKA (reference sequence). CDR3 length equals 11 residues. V was cut by 3 bases and J by 3 bases, with 5 bases left in between. CDR3 sequence (DNA): TGCAGTGCTAGTGCCTACTATGGCTACACCTTC. It yields the protein CSASAYYGYTF.

V usage is TRBV18 and J usage is TRBJ1-1; D gene uncertain. The CDR3 runs to 15 residues. Trimming took 0 bases from V and 4 from J, leaving 12 bases between them. Germline V gene lookup returns CDR1 KGHSH and CDR2 LQKENI. Here the CDR3 DNA reads TGTGCCAGCTCACCACCGGAGGGAGGACGCACTGAAGCTTTCTTT. Protein: CASSPPEGGRTEAFF.

This chain connects TRBV2 to TRBJ2-7, with 9 bases aligning to TRBD2. This CDR3 region has 15 residues. Germline-derived CDR1 and CDR2 are SNHLY and FYNNEI. J gave up 3 bases and V 8 bases, and 11 bases lay outside the gene matches. The CDR3, as DNA: TGTGCCAGCGTCCTCCTAGCGGGGTTTTTCTACGAGCAGTACTTC. As protein: CASVLLAGFFYEQYF.

V gene TRBV7-6 combines with J gene TRBJ1-4; D remains ambiguous. V was clipped by 8 bases and J by 4 bases, with 11 bases between them. Germline CDR1 is SGHVS and CDR2 is FNYEAQ. The CDR3 spans 13 residues. The CDR3 DNA reads as TGTGCCAGCGGGCCCCGGGGTAATGAAAAACTGTTTTTT. This translates into CASGPRGNEKLFF.